This passage covers 26 T cell receptor beta chains from one sample sequenced in a study of Ad26.COV2.S vaccination and SARS-CoV-2 variants. Treatment reported: some 20 received Ad26.COV2.S at low or high dose, single or two shots; several received placebo; per-sample allocation not given. The samples date from day 63 after the first vaccine or placebo injection. Clones were sequenced by immunoSEQ multiplex PCR, and TCRdb holds only the in-frame ones, with some missing. The table includes roughly 680,000 clones, roughly 90% detected once. The input for sequencing was peripheral blood, taken in a trial of Ad26.COV2.S vaccine versus placebo. The receptor set was obtained from a person between 18 and 65 years old who received the Ad26.COV2.S COVID-19 vaccine or a placebo.

This clone was seen only once. This chain connects TRBV19 to TRBJ2-2, with D possibly TRBD2 on 5 matching bases. With 3 bases removed from V and 7 bases from J, the gap between germline ends came to 15 bases. The CDR3 spans 15 residues. CDR1 is LNHDA, CDR2 SQIVND, per germline (reference sequence). DNA of the CDR3: TGTGCCAGTAGTATGTGGGAGAGCGGAATCGGGGAGCTGTTTTTT. It encodes CASSMWESGIGELFF.

The chain joins TRBV7-9 to TRBJ2-7; D not resolved. Per the germline V gene, CDR1 is SEHNR and CDR2 is FQNEAQ (reference sequence). V was cut by 5 bases and J by 7 bases, with 9 bases left in between. This CDR3 is built from 11 residues. DNA of the CDR3: TGTGCCAGCAGCCCGCAAGGAGAGCAGTACTTC. This codes for CASSPQGEQYF.

This clone was counted many times. The rearrangement links TRBV7-8 to TRBJ1-5; possible D gene TRBD1, 6 bases. The length of the CDR3 is 13 residues. Trimming shortened V by 5 bases and J by 5 bases, and 10 bases separated the two germline ends. Germline V gene sequence: CDR1 SGHVS, CDR2 FQNEAQ. The CDR3 protein is CASSPGAYQPQHF. CDR3 coding DNA: TGTGCCAGCAGCCCGGGGGCCTATCAGCCCCAGCATTTT.

Only one count was recorded for this clone. This CDR3 reads CSASPLNYGYTF. In DNA form, the CDR3 reads TGCAGTGCTAGTCCTCTAAACTATGGCTACACCTTC. The chain couples TRBV20-1 to TRBJ1-2; D not certain. CDR1 and CDR2 from the germline V gene are DFQATT and SNEGSKA (reference sequence). The germline V and J ends were trimmed by 3 bases and 2 bases, with 7 bases remaining between them. The length of the CDR3 is 12 residues.

V usage is TRBV7-9 and J usage is TRBJ2-5; D remains ambiguous. This CDR3 is built from 14 residues. The germline CDR1 and CDR2 sequences are SEHNR and FQNEAQ (reference sequence). The ends were cut back, 6 bases at V and 0 bases at J, with 11 bases in the middle. The CDR3: CASRSAPYQETQYF. In DNA form, the CDR3 reads TGTGCCAGCAGGTCAGCTCCGTACCAAGAGACCCAGTACTTC.

V is TRBV3-1 (or the pseudogene TRBV3-2) and J is TRBJ2-3; the D gene is possibly TRBD2 (5 bases). V was trimmed by 3 bases and J by 7 bases, leaving 17 bases between them. The germline gives CDR1 LGHDT, CDR2 YNNKEL (reference sequence). The CDR3 spans 15 residues. The CDR3: CASSHEWGESNTQYF. The CDR3 DNA sequence: TGTGCCAGCAGCCACGAATGGGGAGAAAGCAATACGCAGTATTTT.

This sequence joins TRBV6-5 and TRBJ2-7, with TRBD1 identical over 8 bases. Germline V gene lookup returns CDR1 MNHEY and CDR2 SVGAGI. The CDR3 spans 14 residues. The ends lost 6 bases at V and 3 bases at J; junction bases unmatched: 7. The CDR3 sequence: CASRGDRRFYEQYF. CDR3 nucleotide sequence: TGTGCCAGCAGGGGGGACAGGAGATTCTACGAGCAGTACTTC.

The genes are TRBV9 and TRBJ1-1, with unresolved D. Germline assignment: CDR1 SGDLS and CDR2 YYNGEE. The CDR3 consists of 13 residues. The V gene lost 0 bases and the J gene lost 4 bases, with 7 bases spanning the gap. The CDR3 reads CASSVAFLTEAFF. The CDR3 nucleotides are TGTGCCAGCAGCGTAGCTTTTCTCACTGAAGCTTTCTTT.

This chain links TRBV24-1 with TRBJ1-5; 9 positions agree with TRBD1. Germline CDR1 and CDR2: KGHDR and SFDVKD. CDR3 length equals 14 residues. Trimming took 2 bases from V and 5 from J; bases not matched to a gene: 0. This CDR3 reads CATSDWDRDQPQHF. As DNA, the CDR3 is TGTGCCACCAGTGATTGGGACAGGGATCAGCCCCAGCATTTT.

The genes are TRBV10-3 and TRBJ2-3; D perhaps matches TRBD2 (6 bases). V lost 7 bases and J lost 0, with 17 bases in between. Germline V lookup: CDR1 ENHRY, CDR2 SYGVKD. This CDR3 region has 16 residues. CDR3: CAINTISGTSTDTQYF. As DNA, the CDR3 is TGTGCCATCAATACTATTTCCGGGACTAGCACAGATACGCAGTATTTT.

The chain recombines TRBV19 with TRBJ2-3; TRBD1 might be the D (5 bases). The CDR3 sequence is 15 residues long. Trimming removed 1 base from V and 0 bases from J, with 8 bases in between. In germline, CDR1 is LNHDA, CDR2 SQIVND (reference sequence). In DNA form, the CDR3 reads TGTGCCAGTAGTATAGGGGGCTTGAGCACAGATACGCAGTATTTT. Its protein product is CASSIGGLSTDTQYF.

V gene TRBV19 combines with J gene TRBJ2-5; TRBD2 matches 9 bases. From germline, CDR1 is LNHDA and CDR2 SQIVND (reference sequence). The CDR3 is 15 residues long. Trimming cost V 3 bases and J 6 bases; bases outside gene matches: 8. The CDR3 DNA reads as TGTGCCAGTAGTATCGGCGGGGGGGCCTCTCAGACCCAGTACTTC. Protein: CASSIGGGASQTQYF.

V and J are TRBV27 and TRBJ2-3; the match to TRBD2 covers 8 bases. The V segment lost 1 base and the J segment 3 bases; nucleotides outside the gene matches: 9. The CDR3 has 17 residues. Per the germline V gene, CDR1 is MNHEY and CDR2 is SMNVEV (reference sequence). The CDR3 nucleotides are TGTGCCAGCAGTTTATTACGGTCGGGGGGGCCGACAGATACGCAGTATTTT. As protein: CASSLLRSGGPTDTQYF.

The chain links TRBV24-1 to TRBJ2-1; 9 positions agree with TRBD1. Per germline, CDR1 KGHDR and CDR2 SFDVKD. The CDR3 contains 14 residues. After removal of 4 bases from V and 8 bases from J, the junction contained 5 bases not matched to a gene. For the CDR3, the DNA is TGTGCCACCAGTGACCCCGGGACAGGGTATGAGCAGTTCTTC. This sequence encodes CATSDPGTGYEQFF.

The chain joins TRBV30 to TRBJ2-4; the match to TRBD2 covers 11 bases. CDR3 length: 15 residues. The germline V gene has CDR1 GTSNPN and CDR2 SVGIG (reference sequence). J lost 8 bases, V lost 1 base, and 7 bases had no gene match. The CDR3 coding sequence is TGTGCCTGGAGTGCCGGGACTAGCGGAGGGGACATTCAGTACTTC. Its protein is CAWSAGTSGGDIQYF.

In this sample, this clone turned up a few times. V and J are TRBV12-3 or TRBV12-4 and TRBJ1-5; D is undetermined. This CDR3 comprises 12 residues. Trimming shortened V by 2 bases and J by 11 bases, and 10 bases separated the two germline ends. The CDR3 nucleotides are TGTGCCAGCAGTTTATCTCCTAGGGCCCAGCATTTT. It codes for CASSLSPRAQHF.

The genes are TRBV19 and TRBJ1-6, with 10 bases lining up with TRBD1. This CDR3 comprises 15 residues. The germline V gene encodes CDR1 LNHDA and CDR2 SQIVND (reference sequence). The V gene end was trimmed by 7 bases and the J gene end by 9 bases; junction bases not matched to a gene: 9. This chain's CDR3 is CASTPRDRGTSPLHF. The CDR3 DNA reads TGTGCCAGTACCCCCCGGGACAGGGGTACTTCACCCCTCCACTTT.

The genes are TRBV2 and TRBJ2-7; no clear D gene. Germline V CDR1 and CDR2: SNHLY, FYNNEI. Trimming took off 6 bases at V and 3 bases at J, with 6 bases between the two ends. The CDR3 contains 11 residues. The DNA for the CDR3 is TGTGCCAGCAGCCCCTACTACGAGCAGTACTTC. Amino acid sequence: CASSPYYEQYF.

The chain joins TRBV5-1 to TRBJ2-1, with D maybe TRBD2 (6 bases). The CDR3 sequence is 16 residues long. V was clipped by 0 bases and J by 5 bases, with 15 bases between them. From germline, CDR1 is SGHRS and CDR2 YFSETQ. CDR3 in DNA: TGCGCCAGCAGCTTGGTGGGGGGTGTAAGCCACAATGAGCAGTTCTTC. As protein: CASSLVGGVSHNEQFF. Together with reference TRBV5-1 and TRBJ2-1, the CDR3 gives the full variable domain: KAGVTQTPRYLIKTRGQQVTLSCSPISGHRSVSWYQQTPGQGLQFLFEYFSETQRNKGNFPGRFSGRQFSNSRSEMNVSTLELGDSALYLCASSLVGGVSHNEQFFGPGTRLTVL.

The V call is TRBV7-2, the J call TRBJ2-6; D is uncertain. The V and J ends lost 3 bases and 4 bases respectively, with 10 bases between them. Germline V gene lookup returns CDR1 SGHTA and CDR2 FQGNSA. CDR3 length: 15 residues. The CDR3 DNA is TGTGCCAGCAGCTTGTTGGGTTCAGGGGCCAACGTCCTGACTTTC. Translating it yields CASSLLGSGANVLTF.

V and J are TRBV4-1 and TRBJ2-7, with 9 bases that match TRBD2. Germline CDR1 and CDR2: MGHRA and YSYEKL. The CDR3 consists of 17 residues. The V gene end was trimmed by 0 bases and the J gene end by 2 bases; junction bases not matched to a gene: 8. The CDR3: CASSQEPGLAGAYEQYF. In DNA form, the CDR3 reads TGCGCCAGCAGCCAAGAACCGGGACTAGCCGGAGCCTACGAGCAGTACTTC.

In its sample, this clone was seen a few times. J is TRBJ2-1 and V is TRBV14; 13 bases are shared with TRBD2. The CDR3 covers 15 residues. The junction had 5 bases not matched to a gene; V was cut back by 4 bases and J by 8 bases. Germline-derived CDR1 and CDR2 are SGHDN and FVKESK. CDR3 sequence reads: CASSRGLAGRYEQFF. The DNA for the CDR3 is TGTGCCAGCAGCCGGGGACTAGCGGGAAGATATGAGCAGTTCTTC.

This chain links TRBV2 with TRBJ2-7; 7 bases align to TRBD1. The ends lost 8 bases at V and 2 bases at J; junction bases unmatched: 3. Germline V lookup: CDR1 SNHLY, CDR2 FYNNEI. The CDR3 covers 12 residues. Here the CDR3 DNA reads TGTGCCAGCTCACAGGGGACCTACGAGCAGTACTTC. Protein product: CASSQGTYEQYF.

The DNA of the CDR3 is TGTGCCAGCAGTTACGGGCTAGCGGGCTACAATGAGCAGTTCTTC. It translates to CASSYGLAGYNEQFF. V is TRBV6-6 and J is TRBJ2-1, with TRBD2 matching over 8 bases. CDR3 length equals 15 residues. Trimming cost V 2 bases and J 3 bases; bases outside gene matches: 3. The germline V gene has CDR1 MNHNY and CDR2 SVGAGI (reference sequence).

J is TRBJ2-7 and V is TRBV5-1; 7 bases fit TRBD2. The CDR3 covers 15 residues. The V gene's germline CDR1 is SGHRS and CDR2 YFSETQ. The V and J ends lost 5 bases and 0 bases, in that order; junction bases with no gene match: 8. DNA of the CDR3: TGCGCCAGCAGGCCCGCGGGAGATAGCTCCTACGAGCAGTACTTC. Its protein is CASRPAGDSSYEQYF.

The chain employs TRBV6-1 and TRBJ2-6; 9 nucleotides line up with TRBD2. There are 18 residues in the CDR3. The V gene's germline CDR1 is MNHNS and CDR2 SASEGT. The trim removed 4 bases at V and 0 bases at J, leaving 7 bases unmatched. The CDR3 here is CASSAASGTPSGANVLTF. The DNA for the CDR3 is TGTGCCAGCAGTGCGGCTAGCGGGACCCCCTCTGGGGCCAACGTCCTGACTTTC.